Sequencing of this T cell receptor beta chain was carried out in a study of blood T cell repertoires in COVID-19. Study-wide background: T cells, B-cell-depleted T cells, or PBMCs supplied cDNA or gDNA.

Libraries were prepared by immunoSEQ multiplex PCR; TCRdb keeps only in-frame clonotypes and omits some of them. The sample shows about 46,000 clones, approximately 90% of them seen only once. Per germline, CDR1 SGHRS and CDR2 YFSETQ. V lost 0 bases and J 0 bases, leaving 7 bases between the germline ends. There are 15 residues in the CDR3. This clone showed up just once. Different DNA sequences within this sample yield the same CDR3. The origin of this receptor is a man between 50 and 59 years old with active COVID-19. Sequencing input: peripheral blood. V usage is TRBV5-1 and J usage is TRBJ2-1; unclear D gene. The CDR3 DNA follows: TGCGCCAGCAGCTTGGCTGTTAACTCCTACAATGAGCAGTTCTTC. It codes for CASSLAVNSYNEQFF.